This entry lists 21 T cell receptor beta chains sequenced from one sample in a study of CD8 T cells in ankylosing spondylitis. Study outcomes and limitations: There was a TCR beta motif, made of several highly homologous variants, that appeared characteristic of ankylosing spondylitis blood.

These receptors have no identified antigens. TCRdb recomputed calls from the 5' RACE reads with MiXCR, one row per CDR3 protein. The sample includes about 540,000 distinct CDR3 sequences, about 13% seen only once; the top ten take nearly 7%. The sample consisted of blood, either unsorted or a sorted T cell fraction (not recorded which). These TCRs come from a male donor with ankylosing spondylitis.

This clonotype has just a few counts. The chain uses TRBV20-1 and TRBJ2-7, with 8 bases matching TRBD2. The CDR3 sequence is 16 residues long. With V trimmed by 2 bases and J by 1 base, 10 bases remained unmatched. The V gene's germline CDR1 is DFQATT and CDR2 SNEGSKA (reference sequence). The CDR3 DNA follows: TGCAGTGCTAGATTGGCTAGCGGGCCCACGTCCTACGAGCAGTACTTC. It yields the protein CSARLASGPTSYEQYF.

V usage is TRBV21-1 and J usage is TRBJ2-7; the D call in the table, TRBD2, was not verified against the DNA. TRBV21-1 is a recognized pseudogene. The CDR3 is 17 residues long. DNA for the CDR3: TGTGCCAGCAGCAAAAGTACCGGGACTAGCGGGATTCGCGAGCAGTACGTC. This gives the protein CASSKSTGTSGIREQYV.

V gene TRBV5-1 combines with J gene TRBJ2-3; TRBD1 or TRBD2 may be the D gene (5 bases each). Germline V gene sequence: CDR1 SGHRS, CDR2 YFSETQ. The CDR3 extends over 15 amino acids. V lost 7 bases and J 0 bases, leaving 15 bases between the germline ends. CDR3 sequence: CASRDGRSSTDTQYF. CDR3 in DNA: TGCGCCAGCCGGGACGGTCGATCTAGCACAGATACGCAGTATTTT. The full variable domain, with the rest looked up from reference TRBV5-1 and TRBJ2-3, is KAGVTQTPRYLIKTRGQQVTLSCSPISGHRSVSWYQQTPGQGLQFLFEYFSETQRNKGNFPGRFSGRQFSNSRSEMNVSTLELGDSALYLCASRDGRSSTDTQYFGPGTRLTVL.

This clonotype was picked up a small number of times. The chain uses TRBV18 and TRBJ2-1, with TRBD2 matching 10 bases. The length of the CDR3 is 16 residues. Germline V gives CDR1 KGHSH, CDR2 LQKENI. The trim removed 4 bases at V and 3 bases at J, leaving 6 bases unmatched. The CDR3 sequence: CASSLLAGEGYNEQFF. As DNA, the CDR3 is TGTGCCAGCTCACTTCTAGCGGGAGAGGGCTACAATGAGCAGTTCTTC.

This clonotype showed up many times. J is TRBJ2-1 and V is TRBV9; D call uncertain. This CDR3 is built from 16 residues. V shed 2 bases and J shed 0 bases, with 12 bases lying between them. CDR1 is SGDLS and CDR2 is YYNGEE in the germline V gene. The CDR3 loop is CASSVGKSYSYNEQFF. The CDR3 DNA sequence: TGTGCCAGCAGCGTTGGGAAGTCTTACTCCTACAATGAGCAGTTCTTC.

This clonotype was observed at least ten times. The rearrangement uses TRBV4-2 and TRBJ2-1; 11 nucleotides align to TRBD2. The J segment lost 4 bases and the V segment lost 0 bases, leaving 8 bases of the junction unmatched. CDR1 is LGHNA and CDR2 is YNFKEQ in the germline V gene. There are 18 residues in the CDR3. CDR3 sequence reads: CASSQDPRASGGYNEQFF. In nucleotides, the CDR3 is TGTGCCAGCAGCCAAGATCCAAGGGCTAGCGGGGGGTACAATGAGCAGTTCTTC.

This clonotype was counted at least ten times. The chain links TRBV10-3 to TRBJ2-7, with 10 bases matching TRBD2. The CDR3 consists of 15 residues. After removal of 6 bases from V and 0 bases from J, the junction contained 5 bases not matched to a gene. Germline CDR1 ENHRY, CDR2 SYGVKD. CDR3 sequence: CAISDPSGSSYEQYV. DNA of the CDR3: TGTGCCATCAGCGACCCTAGCGGGAGCTCCTACGAGCAGTACGTC.

In the case of this clonotype: Being one base from a much bigger clone, this may be a read error. The gene calls are TRBV20-1 and TRBJ1-5; a weak D match, TRBD1 (6 bases). CDR1 is DFQATT and CDR2 is SNEGSKA in the germline V gene (reference sequence). There are 17 residues in the CDR3. The CDR3 spells CCARDRARGGVGQPQHF. For the CDR3, the DNA is TGCTGTGCTAGAGATCGGGCCAGGGGTGGGGTTGGTCAGCCCCAGCATTTT.

This clonotype was picked up a small number of times. V and J are TRBV20-1 and TRBJ2-3; TRBD2 matches 14 bases. J gave up 6 bases and V 5 bases, and 10 bases lay outside the gene matches. Germline-derived CDR1 and CDR2 are DFQATT and SNEGSKA (reference sequence). The CDR3 is 16 amino acids. This chain's CDR3 is CSAPPRTSGRTDTQYF. CDR3 bases: TGCAGTGCTCCCCCCCGGACTAGCGGGAGGACTGATACGCAGTATTTT.

The chain couples TRBV29-1 to TRBJ1-5, with TRBD1 as a possible D gene (6 bases). The CDR3 sequence is 13 residues long. V lost 7 bases, J lost 0 bases, and 10 bases lay in between. Germline assignment: CDR1 SQVTM and CDR2 ANQGSEA. Here the CDR3 reads CSDRDNSNQPQHF. The DNA of the CDR3 is TGCAGCGACAGGGACAATAGCAATCAGCCCCAGCATTTT.

This clonotype was seen more than once but under ten times. V and J are TRBV7-8 and TRBJ2-7; D may be TRBD1 (5 bases). Germline V gives CDR1 SGHVS, CDR2 FQNEAQ. Trimming shortened V by 4 bases and J by 9 bases, and 13 bases separated the two germline ends. The CDR3 contains 12 residues. The CDR3 loop reads CASSSDIAWQYF. CDR3 DNA sequence: TGTGCCAGCAGCTCGGACATTGCGTGGCAGTACTTC.

This sequence joins TRBV30 and TRBJ1-1, with D possibly being TRBD1 (5 bases). The CDR3 contains 13 residues. V lost 4 bases, J lost 1 base, and 10 bases lay in between. Germline-derived CDR1 and CDR2 are GTSNPN and SVGIG (reference sequence). CDR3 sequence (DNA): TGTGCCTGGACGGCAGGGAGGAACACTGAAGCTTTCTTT. Amino acids: CAWTAGRNTEAFF.

This clonotype appeared many times. V is TRBV5-1 and J is TRBJ2-7; 10 bases agree with TRBD2. The germline V gene has CDR1 SGHRS and CDR2 YFSETQ. Trimming at V came to 2 bases and at J to 0 bases, leaving 2 bases not matched to a gene. The CDR3 is 15 amino acids. The CDR3 DNA is TGCGCCAGCAGCTTCCTAGCGGGGGACTCCTACGAGCAGTACTTC. The encoded protein is CASSFLAGDSYEQYF.

The chain recombines TRBV12-3 or TRBV12-4 with TRBJ2-1; TRBD2 agrees at 7 bases. V was pared by 6 bases and J by 0 bases, with 5 bases of the junction left unmatched. CDR3 length: 15 amino acids. CDR3 residues: CASRRETSSYNEQFF. CDR3 DNA: TGTGCCAGCAGGCGGGAGACGAGCTCCTACAATGAGCAGTTCTTC.

J is TRBJ2-1 and V is TRBV27; 9 bases are shared with TRBD2. Germline CDR1 MNHEY, CDR2 SMNVEV (reference sequence). The V gene end was trimmed by 1 base and the J gene end by 7 bases; junction bases not matched to a gene: 8. The CDR3 has 16 amino acids. The CDR3 is CASSLFSLAGANEQFF. CDR3 nucleotide sequence: TGTGCCAGCAGTTTATTTAGTTTAGCGGGAGCGAATGAGCAGTTCTTC.

This clonotype has a handful of counts. The gene calls are TRBV7-2 and TRBJ2-2; TRBD2 aligns across 13 bases. Germline CDR1 reads SGHTA; CDR2 reads FQGNSA. V was clipped by 4 bases and J by 3 bases; unmatched bases: 2. The CDR3 has 16 residues. CDR3 coding DNA: TGTGCCAGCAGCTCGGGACTAGCGGGATACACCGGGGAGCTGTTTTTT. This gives the protein CASSSGLAGYTGELFF.

This clonotype was seen a few times. The chain is built from TRBV5-1 and TRBJ1-1; D may be TRBD1 (5 bases). The CDR3 length is 15 residues. V lost 3 bases, J lost 9 bases, and 21 bases lay in between. Germline CDR1 and CDR2: SGHRS and YFSETQ. As DNA, the CDR3 is TGCGCCAGCAGCTCACTGTTCGGGGGGACTTGGAAAGCTTTCTTT. Protein product: CASSSLFGGTWKAFF.

The chain combines TRBV24-1 with TRBJ2-3; 7 bases line up with TRBD1. This CDR3 region has 15 residues. V shed 5 bases, J shed 0 bases, and the junction held 4 bases outside the gene matches. CDR1 and CDR2 (germline): KGHDR, SFDVKD. The CDR3 bases are TGTGCCACCAGTGCGGACAGGACTAGCACAGATACGCAGTATTTT. Its translation: CATSADRTSTDTQYF.

This clonotype showed up just a few times. The chain combines TRBV4-1 with TRBJ2-3; 10 bases match TRBD2. CDR3 length equals 18 residues. The germline V gene encodes CDR1 MGHRA and CDR2 YSYEKL. J gave up 2 bases and V 3 bases, and 11 bases lay outside the gene matches. CDR3 in amino acids: CASSQRTSGTANTDTQYF. The CDR3 DNA is TGCGCCAGCAGCCAGCGAACTAGCGGGACGGCTAACACAGATACGCAGTATTTT.

This clonotype was seen a few times. The chain is built from TRBV10-2 and TRBJ2-2; tentatively, D is TRBD2 (6 bases). V lost 5 bases, J lost 6 bases, and 10 bases lay in between. This CDR3 is 13 amino acids long. From germline, CDR1 is WSHSY and CDR2 SAAADI. The CDR3 region is CASSRGTAGELFF. The CDR3 DNA sequence: TGCGCCAGCAGTCGGGGGACCGCCGGGGAGCTGTTTTTT.

In this sample, this clonotype turned up a few times. J is TRBJ2-5 and V is TRBV10-2; TRBD2 aligns across 7 bases. J was trimmed by 5 bases and V by 7 bases; bases with no gene match: 7. From germline, CDR1 is WSHSY and CDR2 SAAADI. This CDR3 comprises 13 residues. CDR3 residues: CASNAGVEETQYF. The CDR3 DNA reads as TGCGCCAGCAACGCGGGAGTGGAGGAGACCCAGTACTTC.